This TCR beta chain came from a study of cytomegalovirus exposure and HLA in healthy donors. Study results and limitations: In a later analysis, a missense DCLRE1C variant was linked to TCR beta V- and J-gene trimming. The study found most TCR sequences rare, yet found some public TCRs in many donors. The study designated 150 or so TCR beta chains cytomegalovirus-associated. When a later analysis was performed, an Asian-associated ancestry cluster reportedly had fewer N-insertions than the roughly 730-donor mean.

Deletions cut 0 bases from V and 2 bases from J, with 12 bases between. Germline V gives CDR1 SGHRS, CDR2 YFSETQ. The CDR3 totals 15 residues. Remarks on this clone: The antigen is undetermined.

It was with 60 Vbeta and 13 Jbeta primers that the PCR ran. The method was immunoSEQ multiplex PCR; TCRdb's version includes in-frame clones alone and lacks a portion of them. The sample lists 90,000 to 120,000 clones; 65% to 75% were seen once. This TCR was recovered from a woman aged 18-29 years in good health and CMV-seropositive. The source material was PBMCs. V gene TRBV5-1 combines with J gene TRBJ2-7, with D maybe TRBD2 (7 bases). The CDR3 sequence is CASSLVGGGTYEQYF. In nucleotides, the CDR3 is TGCGCCAGCAGCTTGGTAGGGGGAGGGACCTACGAGCAGTACTTC. Full variable domain (rest looked up from reference TRBV5-1 and TRBJ2-7): KAGVTQTPRYLIKTRGQQVTLSCSPISGHRSVSWYQQTPGQGLQFLFEYFSETQRNKGNFPGRFSGRQFSNSRSEMNVSTLELGDSALYLCASSLVGGGTYEQYFGPGTRLTVT.